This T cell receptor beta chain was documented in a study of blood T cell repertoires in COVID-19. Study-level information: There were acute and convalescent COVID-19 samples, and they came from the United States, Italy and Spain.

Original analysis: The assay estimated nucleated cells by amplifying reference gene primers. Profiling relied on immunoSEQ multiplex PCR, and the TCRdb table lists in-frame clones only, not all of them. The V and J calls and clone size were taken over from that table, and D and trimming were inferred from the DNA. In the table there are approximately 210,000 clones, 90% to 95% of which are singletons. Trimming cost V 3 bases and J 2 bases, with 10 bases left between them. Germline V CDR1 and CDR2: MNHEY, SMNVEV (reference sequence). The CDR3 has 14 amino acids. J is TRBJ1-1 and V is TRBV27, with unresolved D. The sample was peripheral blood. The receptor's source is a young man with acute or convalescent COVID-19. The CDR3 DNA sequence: TGTGCCAGCAGTTTGGTATCAGGAAACACTGAAGCTTTCTTT. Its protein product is CASSLVSGNTEAFF.